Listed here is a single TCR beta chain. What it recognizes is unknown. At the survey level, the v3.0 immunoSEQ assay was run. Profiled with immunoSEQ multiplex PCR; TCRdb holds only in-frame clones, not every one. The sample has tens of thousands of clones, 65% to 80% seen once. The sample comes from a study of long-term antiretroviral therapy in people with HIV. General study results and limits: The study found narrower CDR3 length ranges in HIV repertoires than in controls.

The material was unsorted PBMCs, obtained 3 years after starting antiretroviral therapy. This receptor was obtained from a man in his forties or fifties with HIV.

The CDR3 coding sequence is TGTGCCAGCAGTTTATCCCCGGGGTCTAAGGCTTCACCCCTCCACTTT. Residues: CASSLSPGSKASPLHF. The chain is built from TRBV27 and TRBJ1-6; D gene unclear. CDR3 size: 16 residues. Trimming shortened V by 0 bases and J by 9 bases, and 15 bases separated the two germline ends. The V gene's germline CDR1 is MNHEY and CDR2 SMNVEV (reference sequence).